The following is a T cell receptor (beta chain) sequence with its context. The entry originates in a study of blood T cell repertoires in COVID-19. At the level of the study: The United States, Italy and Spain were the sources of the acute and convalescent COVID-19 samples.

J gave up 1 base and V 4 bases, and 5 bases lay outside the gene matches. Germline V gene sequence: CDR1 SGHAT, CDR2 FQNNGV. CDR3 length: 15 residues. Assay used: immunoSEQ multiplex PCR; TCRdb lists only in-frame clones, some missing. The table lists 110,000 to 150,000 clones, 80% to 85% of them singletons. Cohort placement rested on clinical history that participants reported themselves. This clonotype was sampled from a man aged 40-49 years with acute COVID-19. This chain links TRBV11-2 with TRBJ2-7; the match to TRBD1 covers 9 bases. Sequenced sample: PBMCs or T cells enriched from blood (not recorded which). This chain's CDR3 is CASSSTDRGSYEQYF. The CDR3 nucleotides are TGTGCCAGCAGCTCAACCGACAGGGGGTCCTACGAGCAGTACTTC. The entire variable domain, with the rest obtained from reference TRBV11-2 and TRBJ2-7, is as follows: EAGVAQSPRYKIIEKRQSVAFWCNPISGHATLYWYQQILGQGPKLLIQFQNNGVVDDSQLPKDRFSAERLKGVDSTLKIQPAKLEDSAVYLCASSSTDRGSYEQYFGPGTRLTVT.